One and the same sample provided the 19 T cell receptor beta chains below, sequenced in a study of Graves' ophthalmopathy and Graves' hyperthyroidism. Beta-chain TCR CDR3 regions were amplified from RNA transcripts. RT-PCR was first run with HTBI primers, then multiplex PCR in a second round. A single record per CDR3 protein comes from TCRdb applying MiXCR to the multiplex PCR reads. The table includes over a million distinct CDR3 sequences, approximately 35% detected once. Sequencing was carried out using peripheral blood or thyroid tissue (not recorded which). These TCRs come from an adult man with Graves' hyperthyroidism.

On this clonotype itself: The germline gene is not matched at one end of the junction; a read error may be the cause. This rearrangement joins TRBV10-3 to TRBJ1-1; maybe TRBD1 (6 bases). From germline, CDR1 is ENHRY and CDR2 SYGVKD. This CDR3 contains 13 residues. The CDR3: CASSQGKETEAFF. In nucleotides, the CDR3 is TGTGCCAGCAGTCAGGGGAAGGAAACTGAAGCTTTCTTT.

This clonotype was detected only a few times. V usage is TRBV9 and J usage is TRBJ1-3; TRBD1 matches at 10 bases. Losses at the gene ends were 4 bases for V and 0 bases for J; bases not matched to a gene: 13. Germline loops: CDR1 SGDLS, CDR2 YYNGEE. The CDR3 contains 19 residues. The CDR3 sequence is CASSPRQGAIDFSGNTIYF. For the CDR3, the DNA is TGTGCCAGCAGCCCGCGACAGGGGGCTATAGATTTCTCTGGAAACACCATATATTTT.

This clonotype occurred many times. CDR3 coding DNA: TGTGCCAGCAGCCTAGGACAGGGCCACGGGGAGCTGTTTTTT. It specifies CASSLGQGHGELFF. V is TRBV7-8 and J is TRBJ2-2; TRBD1 matches 8 bases. There are 14 residues in the CDR3. The V segment lost 5 bases and the J segment 7 bases; nucleotides outside the gene matches: 6. The germline CDR1 and CDR2 sequences are SGHVS and FQNEAQ.

This chain connects TRBV12-3 or TRBV12-4 to TRBJ2-5; 7 nucleotides agree with TRBD1. CDR3 length: 15 residues. With 5 bases clipped from V and 5 bases from J, the junction kept 11 bases outside the gene matches. CDR3 amino acids: CASSISGTAWETQYF. The CDR3 DNA follows: TGTGCCAGCAGTATCTCCGGGACAGCTTGGGAGACCCAGTACTTC.

This clonotype was seen a few times. This chain links TRBV10-3 with TRBJ2-7, with a weak D call TRBD1 (6 bases). V dropped 2 bases and J dropped 7 bases, with 12 bases sitting between them. CDR3 length: 13 residues. From germline, CDR1 is ENHRY and CDR2 SYGVKD. This CDR3 reads CAISEEGVGEQYF. The CDR3 DNA is TGTGCCATCAGTGAGGAGGGGGTAGGTGAGCAGTACTTC.

J is TRBJ2-7 and V is TRBV7-2; 8 bases are a match to TRBD1. Unmatched junction bases numbered 13, after V lost 5 bases and J lost 4 bases. Germline CDR1 SGHTA, CDR2 FQGNSA. This CDR3 has 16 amino acids. CDR3: CASSRPGAGGPYEQYF. The CDR3 DNA follows: TGTGCCAGCAGCCGGCCCGGGGCAGGGGGCCCTTACGAGCAGTACTTC.

The table lists this clonotype with a few counts. The chain carries TRBV10-3 and TRBJ2-6; D gene unclear. V lost 2 bases and J lost 1, with 3 bases in between. Germline-derived CDR1 and CDR2 are ENHRY and SYGVKD. CDR3 length: 14 residues. The CDR3 DNA reads as TGTGCCATCAGTGAGAAGTCTGGGGCCAACGTCCTGACTTTC. Translated: CAISEKSGANVLTF.

This chain connects TRBV6-2 or TRBV6-3 to TRBJ2-7; D call uncertain. The CDR3 totals 13 residues. Trimming stripped 8 bases from V and 3 bases from J, with 14 bases between. The germline gives CDR1 MNHEY, CDR2 SVGEGT. CDR3 protein: CASRGSNYYEQYF. DNA of the CDR3: TGTGCCAGCCGTGGATCTAACTACTACGAGCAGTACTTC.

The rearrangement uses TRBV12-3 or TRBV12-4 and TRBJ1-1; TRBD1 aligns across 8 bases. V dropped 4 bases and J dropped 1; count of bases not matched to a gene: 8. The CDR3 sequence is 16 residues long. The CDR3 region has the DNA TGTGCCAGCAGTTCTGGGGCAGGGGGCCCGAACACTGAAGCTTTCTTT. Encoded protein: CASSSGAGGPNTEAFF.

Concerning this clonotype itself: A much larger clonotype is one base distant, so this may be a read error. The chain combines TRBV5-6 with TRBJ2-5, with 7 bases lining up with TRBD2. CDR3 length equals 14 residues. Trimming at V came to 2 bases and at J to 11 bases, leaving 12 bases not matched to a gene. CDR1 SGHDT and CDR2 YYEEEE come from the germline V gene. The CDR3 spells CASSFGGAMREQYF. The CDR3 DNA reads as TGTGCCAGCAGCTTTGGAGGCGCCATGCGGGAGCAGTACTTC.

This clonotype showed up many times. The chain has TRBV7-2 and TRBJ2-5; 7 nucleotides line up with TRBD2. In germline, CDR1 is SGHTA, CDR2 FQGNSA. The CDR3 contains 16 residues. The J segment lost 4 bases and the V segment lost 5 bases, leaving 13 bases of the junction unmatched. The CDR3, as DNA: TGTGCCAGCAGCGGGGGGGACCAAATATATGGAGAGACCCAGTACTTC. Its protein is CASSGGDQIYGETQYF.

On this clonotype itself: Just one base apart from a much larger clone, this may be a read error. The chain links TRBV7-9 to TRBJ2-1; D is uncertain. This CDR3 is 12 amino acids long. V gave up 4 bases and J gave up 10 bases, with 11 bases separating them. Germline CDR1 SEHNR, CDR2 FQNEAQ (reference sequence). The chain's CDR3 is CASSSETTEQFF. The DNA of the CDR3 is TGTGCCAGCAGCTCGGAAACGACAGAGCAGTTCTTC.

Many counts were recorded for this clonotype. V usage is TRBV5-1 and J usage is TRBJ2-5; 7 bases match TRBD1. Germline CDR1 is SGHRS and CDR2 is YFSETQ. The CDR3 length is 15 residues. V was pared by 4 bases and J by 1 base, with 7 bases of the junction left unmatched. CDR3 residues: CASSQTGITQETQYF. The CDR3 nucleotides read TGCGCCAGCAGCCAGACAGGGATCACCCAAGAGACCCAGTACTTC. Using reference TRBV5-1 and TRBJ2-5 for the parts outside the CDR3, the full variable domain is KAGVTQTPRYLIKTRGQQVTLSCSPISGHRSVSWYQQTPGQGLQFLFEYFSETQRNKGNFPGRFSGRQFSNSRSEMNVSTLELGDSALYLCASSQTGITQETQYFGPGTRLLVL.

This clonotype was seen repeatedly, ten times or more. This sequence joins TRBV5-1 and TRBJ1-6; TRBD1 agrees at 7 bases. After removal of 4 bases from V and 5 bases from J, the junction contained 6 bases not matched to a gene. This CDR3 spans 15 amino acids. Germline V gene lookup returns CDR1 SGHRS and CDR2 YFSETQ. The CDR3 reads CASSVTGVDNSPLHF. The CDR3 bases are TGCGCCAGCAGCGTAACAGGGGTCGATAATTCACCCCTCCACTTT.

J is TRBJ2-5 and V is TRBV7-9; no clear D gene. V was clipped by 5 bases and J by 0 bases, with 10 bases between them. CDR1 is SEHNR, CDR2 FQNEAQ, per germline (reference sequence). The CDR3 spans 14 residues. For the CDR3, the DNA is TGTGCCAGCAGCCATATTAGGGACCAAGAGACCCAGTACTTC. The encoded protein is CASSHIRDQETQYF.

To note about this clonotype: Because it lacks the conserved phenylalanine or tryptophan at the end, this CDR3 is likely a read error. Because the CDR3's place on the DNA is in doubt, the DNA is left out and the CDR3 is given as listed by TCRdb. This chain connects TRBV24-1 to TRBJ2-2; the D call TRBD1 from the table was never checked on the DNA. The CDR3 is 8 residues long, ends included. Germline lookup yields CDR1 KGHDR and CDR2 SFDVKD. CDR3 in amino acids: CATSRGLA.

This clonotype appeared a single time. This chain uses TRBV10-2 with TRBJ2-7; 11 bases align to TRBD2. CDR1 WSHSY and CDR2 SAAADI come from the germline V gene. Losses at the gene ends were 8 bases for V and 2 bases for J; bases not matched to a gene: 14. The CDR3 runs to 17 residues. Here the CDR3 reads CASLTGTSGRGAYEQYF. The CDR3 region has the DNA TGCGCCAGCTTAACCGGGACTAGCGGACGGGGCGCCTACGAGCAGTACTTC.

The rearrangement joins TRBV7-2 to TRBJ1-5; 7 bases agree with TRBD1. This CDR3 spans 14 amino acids. J was trimmed by 6 bases and V by 8 bases; bases with no gene match: 10. The germline CDR1 and CDR2 sequences are SGHTA and FQGNSA. The CDR3 protein is CASGPGTVGQPQHF. In nucleotides, the CDR3 is TGTGCCAGCGGCCCTGGGACAGTCGGTCAGCCCCAGCATTTT.

J is TRBJ2-6 and V is TRBV7-2; D perhaps matches TRBD1 (5 bases). The V gene's germline CDR1 is SGHTA and CDR2 FQGNSA. V lost 2 bases and J lost 0, with 14 bases in between. This CDR3 comprises 18 residues. In DNA form, the CDR3 reads TGTGCCAGCAGCTTACGCGCGGACACAAACTCTGGGGCCAACGTCCTGACTTTC. It codes for CASSLRADTNSGANVLTF.